The clone carrying this T cell receptor (beta chain) was seen just once. The data belong to a study of blood T cell repertoires in COVID-19. Across the study: The origin of the acute and convalescent COVID-19 samples was the United States, Italy and Spain. PBMCs, B-cell-depleted T cells, or T cells were the source of the cDNA or gDNA that made up the material.

The J segment lost 7 bases and the V segment lost 5 bases, leaving 8 bases of the junction unmatched. This CDR3 spans 14 amino acids. Germline V CDR1 and CDR2: SGHAT, FQNNGV. In the original analysis: For nucleated cells, counts were estimated from reference gene primer amplification. Measured with immunoSEQ multiplex PCR; TCRdb has only the in-frame clones, and not every one. The V and J calls and the clone size are those of that table, but D and trimming were determined from the DNA. Of approximately 290,000 clones listed, roughly 89% are singletons. The Seattle site enrolled patients during active infection and followed them longitudinally.

V is TRBV11-2 and J is TRBJ1-1, with 9 nucleotides matching TRBD1. This clonotype was sampled from a woman in her thirties with COVID-19, enrolled during active disease. The sequenced sample was peripheral blood. CDR3 coding DNA: TGTGCCAGCAGCAACACAGGGGGCGATTTTGAAGCTTTCTTT. Protein: CASSNTGGDFEAFF. Combining the CDR3 with reference TRBV11-2 and TRBJ1-1 gives the whole variable domain EAGVAQSPRYKIIEKRQSVAFWCNPISGHATLYWYQQILGQGPKLLIQFQNNGVVDDSQLPKDRFSAERLKGVDSTLKIQPAKLEDSAVYLCASSNTGGDFEAFFGQGTRLTVV.